This is a list of T cell receptor beta chains from one sample in a study of cytomegalovirus exposure and HLA in healthy donors. Sequencing used immunoSEQ multiplex PCR; TCRdb keeps in-frame clones, though not all of them. Of under 130,000 clones listed, around 63% are singletons. The sample was PBMCs. These receptors came from a man aged 30 to 39 in good health and CMV-seronegative. Both conserved end residues are part of each CDR3. A D gene is named only where the DNA matches it firmly. Size is stated for part of the rows, as once, few or many counts, or as a class when the clone is expanded.

D | size | J | V | CDR3 | DNA
- | - | TRBJ2-5 | TRBV29-1 | CSLNRDQETQYF | TGCAGCTTAAACAGGGACCAAGAGACCCAGTACTTC
TRBD1 | - | TRBJ2-1 | TRBV9 | CASSVGGQGANEQFF | TGTGCCAGCAGCGTAGGAGGACAGGGGGCAAATGAGCAGTTCTTC
- | - | TRBJ2-3 | TRBV5-4 | CASTRGAASTDTQYF | TGTGCCAGCACCAGGGGGGCAGCTAGCACAGATACGCAGTATTTT
- | - | TRBJ2-2 | TRBV28 | CASSVSTGELFF | TGTGCCAGCTCTGTGTCTACCGGGGAGCTGTTTTTT
TRBD2 | few | TRBJ2-1 | TRBV4-2 | CASSQRPGLDTYNEQFF | TGTGCCAGCAGCCAGCGTCCGGGACTAGACACCTACAATGAGCAGTTCTTC
TRBD2 | - | TRBJ2-1 | TRBV11-2 | CASSPGLGSSYNEQFF | TGTGCCAGCAGCCCCGGACTAGGCAGCTCCTACAATGAGCAGTTCTTC
- | - | TRBJ1-5 | TRBV6-6 | CASSFDSSIRPQHF | TGTGCCAGCAGTTTCGACAGTTCCATCAGGCCCCAGCATTTT
- | - | TRBJ1-5 | TRBV7-6 | CASARGGNQPQHF | TGTGCCAGCGCCCGGGGAGGGAATCAGCCCCAGCATTTT
- | once | TRBJ2-1 | TRBV5-1 | CASSRDSSSYNEQFF | TGCGCCAGCAGCAGGGACTCAAGCTCCTACAATGAGCAGTTCTTC
- | - | TRBJ2-1 | TRBV19 | CASRRGGGRGNEQFF | TGTGCCAGTAGGAGGGGGGGCGGGAGAGGGAATGAGCAGTTCTTC
- | few | TRBJ1-2 | TRBV7-9 | CASSLRGYTF | TGTGCCAGCAGCTTACGGGGCTACACCTTC
- | - | TRBJ1-4 | TRBV6-6 | CASSRLTLRDEKLFF | TGTGCCAGCAGTCGCCTCACGCTCCGGGATGAAAAACTGTTTTTT
- | - | TRBJ1-2 | TRBV27 | CASSPGGYGYTF | TGTGCCAGCAGTCCCGGCGGCTATGGCTACACCTTC
TRBD2 | - | TRBJ2-2 | TRBV7-2 | CASSPLAGTGPGELFF | TGTGCCAGCAGCCCCTTAGCGGGAACTGGGCCCGGGGAGCTGTTTTTT
TRBD1 | - | TRBJ1-2 | TRBV28 | CASSFSGQDYGYTF | TGTGCCAGCAGTTTCTCCGGACAGGACTATGGCTACACCTTC
- | - | TRBJ2-1 | TRBV6-6 | CASSSGGSGNNEQFF | TGTGCCAGCAGTTCCGGGGGTTCTGGAAACAATGAGCAGTTCTTC
- | few | TRBJ2-2 | TRBV2 | CASSGEDGELFF | TGTGCCAGCAGTGGAGAGGACGGGGAGCTGTTTTTT
TRBD1 | - | TRBJ2-1 | TRBV5-1 | CASSLEGGEDEQFF | TGCGCCAGCAGCTTGGAAGGGGGCGAGGATGAGCAGTTCTTC
- | few | TRBJ2-7 | TRBV30 | CAWSGVGGAYEQYF | TGTGCCTGGAGTGGGGTAGGCGGGGCCTACGAGCAGTACTTC
TRBD1 | - | TRBJ2-7 | TRBV5-6 | CASSLRATGGSYEQYF | TGTGCCAGCAGCTTGCGCGCCACAGGGGGCTCCTACGAGCAGTACTTC
TRBD1 | - | TRBJ2-1 | TRBV2 | CASSVLTGGDEQFF | TGTGCCAGCAGTGTTTTGACAGGGGGCGATGAGCAGTTCTTC
TRBD2 | - | TRBJ2-1 | TRBV7-2 | CASSFGHASGSLNEQFF | TGTGCCAGCAGCTTTGGCCACGCTAGCGGGAGCCTCAATGAGCAGTTCTTC
TRBD1 | - | TRBJ2-3 | TRBV13 | CASSTRQGSSTDTQYF | TGTGCCAGCAGCACCCGACAGGGGAGTAGCACAGATACGCAGTATTTT
TRBD1 | - | TRBJ1-1 | TRBV7-8 | CASSLVGQGITEAFF | TGTGCCAGCAGCTTAGTCGGACAGGGAATCACTGAAGCTTTCTTT
TRBD1 | - | TRBJ1-2 | TRBV19 | CASSLQDRVYGYTF | TGTGCCAGTAGTCTTCAGGACAGGGTCTATGGCTACACCTTC
TRBD1 | - | TRBJ1-5 | TRBV28 | CASSLQGAGQPQHF | TGTGCCAGCAGTCTACAGGGGGCTGGTCAGCCCCAGCATTTT
- | - | TRBJ2-3 | TRBV19 | CASSQRGTDTQYF | TGTGCCAGTTCCCAGAGGGGCACAGATACGCAGTATTTT
TRBD1 | - | TRBJ2-7 | TRBV20-1 | CSARTGHEQYF | TGCAGTGCTCGGACAGGGCACGAGCAGTACTTC
- | - | TRBJ2-7 | TRBV21-1 | CASSFLASGSPYEQYF | TGTGCCAGCAGCTTTTTGGCTAGCGGTTCCCCCTACGAGCAGTACTTC
- | - | TRBJ1-5 | TRBV2 | CASRGEQPQHF | TGTGCCAGCAGGGGAGAACAGCCCCAGCATTTT
- | - | TRBJ1-5 | TRBV2 | CASSGLGYQPQHF | TGTGCCAGCAGTGGATTGGGCTATCAGCCCCAGCATTTT
- | few | TRBJ2-4 | TRBV27 | CASRGGSLAKNIQYF | TGTGCCAGCCGAGGTGGGAGCCTAGCCAAAAACATTCAGTACTTC
- | few | TRBJ1-2 | TRBV5-6 | CASSPEPTGNYGYTF | TGTGCCAGCAGCCCTGAACCGACAGGAAACTATGGCTACACCTTC
TRBD1 | - | TRBJ2-7 | TRBV5-1 | CASSSTGQSYEQYF | TGCGCCAGCAGCTCCACGGGACAGTCCTACGAGCAGTACTTC
TRBD1 | - | TRBJ1-5 | TRBV28 | CASSRPRTGNDQPQHF | TGTGCCAGCAGTCGCCCCAGGACAGGCAATGATCAGCCCCAGCATTTT
- | - | TRBJ2-2 | TRBV11-2 | CASRTGNLNTGELFF | TGTGCCAGCAGAACCGGGAACCTGAACACCGGGGAGCTGTTTTTT
- | - | TRBJ1-2 | TRBV6-5 | CASSYAYSGNYGYTF | TGTGCCAGCAGTTACGCTTACAGTGGTAACTATGGCTACACCTTC
- | - | TRBJ2-7 | TRBV5-5 | CASSLGLILSYEQYF | TGTGCCAGCAGCCTAGGACTGATACTATCCTACGAGCAGTACTTC
TRBD1 | - | TRBJ1-4 | TRBV11-2 | CASSWGQGAEKLFF | TGTGCCAGCAGCTGGGGACAGGGGGCTGAAAAACTGTTTTTT
- | - | TRBJ1-5 | TRBV2 | CASSEGHNQPQHF | TGTGCCAGCAGTGAAGGTCACAATCAGCCCCAGCATTTT
TRBD2 | - | TRBJ2-1 | TRBV5-4 | CASSLAGLAINEQFF | TGTGCCAGCAGCTTGGCGGGACTAGCGATCAATGAGCAGTTCTTC
TRBD1 | - | TRBJ1-4 | TRBV7-9 | CASSPGTAPTNEKLFF | TGTGCCAGCAGCCCCGGGACAGCTCCAACTAATGAAAAACTGTTTTTT
- | - | TRBJ2-7 | TRBV30 | CAWRTGGLYEQYF | TGTGCCTGGAGGACCGGGGGGCTCTACGAGCAGTACTTC
TRBD1 | - | TRBJ2-7 | TRBV7-9 | CASSLGTGVGYEQYF | TGTGCCAGCAGCTTAGGCACAGGGGTCGGCTACGAGCAGTACTTC
- | - | TRBJ1-2 | TRBV5-1 | CASRQTGSTGYTF | TGCGCCAGCAGACAAACAGGGAGCACTGGCTACACCTTC
TRBD2 | - | TRBJ2-1 | TRBV7-2 | CASSGGLAGGYNEQFF | TGTGCCAGCAGCGGAGGACTAGCGGGAGGGTACAATGAGCAGTTCTTC
- | - | TRBJ2-5 | TRBV14 | CASSPKGVTQYF | TGTGCCAGCAGCCCTAAGGGGGTGACCCAGTACTTC
- | - | TRBJ1-5 | TRBV28 | CASSLGAGRANQPQHF | TGTGCCAGCAGCCTAGGGGCGGGGCGCGCCAATCAGCCCCAGCATTTT
- | - | TRBJ1-1 | TRBV29-1 | CSVVGRLTPTEAFF | TGCAGCGTTGTAGGCAGACTAACCCCCACTGAAGCTTTCTTT
TRBD2 | few | TRBJ2-1 | TRBV14 | CASSRTSGYNEQFF | TGTGCCAGCAGCCGAACTAGCGGCTACAATGAGCAGTTCTTC
TRBD2 | - | TRBJ2-1 | TRBV2 | CASNGRAFNEQFF | TGTGCCAGCAACGGGAGGGCCTTCAATGAGCAGTTCTTC
TRBD1 | - | TRBJ1-5 | TRBV11-1 | CASSPGTGIQPQHF | TGCGCCAGCAGCCCCGGGACAGGAATTCAGCCCCAGCATTTT
TRBD1 | - | TRBJ2-7 | TRBV19 | CASSTQDRVGYEQYF | TGTGCCAGTAGTACCCAGGACAGGGTAGGCTACGAGCAGTACTTC
- | - | TRBJ2-2 | TRBV5-1 | CASKKDGRPLPGELFF | TGCGCCAGCAAGAAGGATGGGAGGCCCCTGCCCGGGGAGCTGTTTTTT
TRBD1 | - | TRBJ2-3 | TRBV30 | CAWSDPGQGDTQYF | TGTGCCTGGAGTGACCCAGGACAGGGCGATACGCAGTATTTT
- | - | TRBJ2-7 | TRBV2 | CASSRGPYEQYF | TGTGCCAGCAGTAGGGGTCCCTACGAGCAGTACTTC
- | - | TRBJ2-1 | TRBV5-1 | CASSLTQPRGPGQFF | TGCGCCAGCAGCCTCACACAACCTAGGGGCCCCGGGCAGTTCTTC
- | few | TRBJ2-1 | TRBV5-6 | CASSLWEAGINEQFF | TGTGCCAGCAGCCTATGGGAGGCAGGGATCAATGAGCAGTTCTTC
TRBD1 | many | TRBJ1-3 | TRBV11-3 | CASSLGDRGNTIYF | TGTGCCAGCAGCCTTGGGGACAGAGGAAACACCATATATTTT
- | - | TRBJ2-2 | TRBV6-4 | CASSAGANTGELFF | TGTGCCAGCAGTGCGGGAGCGAACACCGGGGAGCTGTTTTTT